This T cell receptor beta chain was sequenced for a study of vaccination and CD4 T cells after COVID-19. For the study at large: The study collected post-vaccine samples a median around 77 days after dose two, with a range of 14 to 241.

Treatment given: approximately nine-day PBMC culture with coronavirus spike peptide pools or control peptides (ViraFEST assay). From the unexposed donor, CD4+ T cells were collected ahead of the COVID-19 pandemic (2011-2018). Sequenced with the Oncomine TCR Beta short-read assay was DNA taken from cultured CD4+ T cells. The genomic DNA was obtained from cultured CD4+ T cells by extraction with the QIAamp micro DNA kit. MiXCR, run by TCRdb on the PCR reads, gives a single entry per CDR3 protein. Altogether 4,500 to 5,500 distinct CDR3 sequences are present, 39% being singletons, with the ten largest covering roughly 41%. V was pared by 5 bases and J by 2 bases, with 10 bases between. The germline V gene encodes CDR1 LNHDA and CDR2 SQIVND (reference sequence). The CDR3 is 14 amino acids. About this clonotype itself: Its antigen is as yet unknown.

Overall study findings and caveats: Early post-infection timepoints were missing, and relatively few convalescent patients were studied. In convalescent patients, a median approximately 86% of reactive clones appeared only post-vaccination.

The chain recombines TRBV19 with TRBJ1-5, with D unclear. The sequenced sample was CD4+ T cells from blood, cultured in vitro. This TCR was sampled from a human donor in good health. The CDR3 protein is CASSLGYGNQPQHF. In DNA, the CDR3 is TGTGCCAGTAGTCTGGGGTACGGCAATCAGCCCCAGCATTTT. Full variable domain (missing parts from reference TRBV19 and TRBJ1-5): DGGITQSPKYLFRKEGQNVTLSCEQNLNHDAMYWYRQDPGQGLRLIYYSQIVNDFQKGDIAEGYSVSREKKESFPLTVTSAQKNPTAFYLCASSLGYGNQPQHFGDGTRLSIL.